Presented here are 9 T cell receptor beta chains from one specimen sequenced in a study of CD8 T cells in Susac syndrome. With random hexamers, about 0.5 to 1 ug RNA was reverse transcribed. Each CDR3 protein is one row after TCRdb ran MiXCR on the immunoSEQ multiplex PCR reads. The sample lists about 140,000 distinct CDR3 sequences, 95% occurring once. The sequenced sample was CD4+ T cells from PBMCs. All receptors come from a human donor with Susac syndrome.

Here the CDR3 DNA reads TGTGCCAGCAGCTTTCGGCAGGCGGGGGCCAACGTCCTGACTTTC. The encoded protein is CASSFRQAGANVLTF. The chain carries TRBV7-2 and TRBJ2-6, with D uncertain. Trimming took 3 bases from V and 4 from J, leaving 10 bases between them. The CDR3 is 15 residues long. CDR1 and CDR2 from the germline V gene are SGHTA and FQGNSA.

This sequence joins TRBV7-2 and TRBJ2-7, with 7 bases matching TRBD1. The CDR3 length is 14 residues. V was clipped by 5 bases and J by 2 bases; unmatched bases: 6. The germline V gene has CDR1 SGHTA and CDR2 FQGNSA. Written as DNA, the CDR3 is TGTGCCAGCAGCAAAGCGGACAGGACCTACGAGCAGTACTTC. It codes for CASSKADRTYEQYF. Full variable domain (remainder filled in from reference TRBV7-2 and TRBJ2-7): GAGVSQSPSNKVTEKGKDVELRCDPISGHTALYWYRQSLGQGLEFLIYFQGNSAPDKSGLPSDRFSAERTGGSVSTLTIQRTQQEDSAVYLCASSKADRTYEQYFGPGTRLTVT.

The chain uses TRBV27 and TRBJ1-2; 8 bases are a match to TRBD1. The germline V gene encodes CDR1 MNHEY and CDR2 SMNVEV (reference sequence). After removal of 0 bases from V and 2 bases from J, the junction contained 2 bases not matched to a gene. The CDR3 loop spans 15 amino acids. CDR3 in amino acids: CASSLSGTGNYGYTF. The DNA of the CDR3 is TGTGCCAGCAGTTTATCTGGGACAGGCAACTATGGCTACACCTTC.

The rearrangement links TRBV11-2 to TRBJ2-7; the D is unclear. Germline CDR1 SGHAT, CDR2 FQNNGV. Trimming took 4 bases from V and 0 from J, leaving 4 bases between them. This CDR3 comprises 12 residues. The CDR3 bases are TGTGCCAGCAGCTCTAACTCCTACGAGCAGTACTTC. It codes for CASSSNSYEQYF.

This clonotype has only one observation. The J gene is TRBJ2-7, the V gene TRBV20-1, with TRBD1 identical over 8 bases. From germline, CDR1 is DFQATT and CDR2 SNEGSKA (reference sequence). The V and J ends lost 1 base and 0 bases, in that order; junction bases with no gene match: 5. The CDR3 covers 15 residues. The CDR3: CSARVAGGASYEQYF. Here the CDR3 DNA reads TGCAGTGCTAGAGTAGCAGGGGGCGCCTCCTACGAGCAGTACTTC.

The J gene is TRBJ1-1, the V gene TRBV3-1, with a tentative D call TRBD1 (6 bases). The CDR3 runs to 17 residues. Trimming took off 4 bases at V and 3 bases at J, with 21 bases between the two ends. The V gene's germline CDR1 is LGHDT and CDR2 YNNKEL (reference sequence). Here the CDR3 DNA reads TGTGCCAGCAGCCGTATGGGGGCAGGGAGGTCGGACACTGAAGCTTTCTTT. It yields the protein CASSRMGAGRSDTEAFF.

This rearrangement joins TRBV9 to TRBJ1-1; TRBD1 matches at 9 bases. The length of the CDR3 is 17 residues. In germline, CDR1 is SGDLS, CDR2 YYNGEE. The V segment lost 0 bases and the J segment 3 bases; nucleotides outside the gene matches: 9. The CDR3 spells CASSVDFLGQGDTEAFF. The CDR3 DNA is TGTGCCAGCAGCGTAGACTTCCTGGGACAGGGAGACACTGAAGCTTTCTTT.

The genes are TRBV14 and TRBJ2-7; TRBD2 agrees at 11 bases. CDR1 and CDR2 (germline): SGHDN, FVKESK. The J segment lost 4 bases and the V segment lost 3 bases, leaving 2 bases of the junction unmatched. The CDR3 has 14 amino acids. CDR3 nucleotide sequence: TGTGCCAGCAGCCAGACTAGCGGGAATTACGAGCAGTACTTC. As protein: CASSQTSGNYEQYF.

V is TRBV20-1 and J is TRBJ2-1; 7 bases match TRBD1. V gave up 4 bases and J gave up 8 bases; unmatched junction bases: 8. The CDR3 length is 13 residues. Germline V gene lookup returns CDR1 DFQATT and CDR2 SNEGSKA (reference sequence). The DNA of the CDR3 is TGCAGTGCTATCAGGGGGAATCGGGATGAGCAGTTCTTC. Translated, it gives CSAIRGNRDEQFF.